This T cell receptor (beta chain) stems from a study of blood T cell repertoires in COVID-19. The overall study: T cells, B-cell-depleted T cells, or PBMCs supplied cDNA or gDNA.

Enrolled through a virtual design, the participants were between roughly 18 and 90 years of age and came from 24 US areas. Repertoires were generated with immunoSEQ multiplex PCR, while TCRdb's copy carries only in-frame clones and drops some. Of some 390,000 clones in the sample, around nine tenths were seen once. Concerning this clone: Other DNA sequences of this sample code for an identical CDR3.

The specimen was PBMCs or T cells enriched from blood (not recorded which). The source of this sequence is a woman in her 30s who had recovered from COVID-19.

DNA for the CDR3: TGTGCCAGCAGCTCGGGACAGGGGAATTCACCCCTCCACTTT. It specifies CASSSGQGNSPLHF. The chain uses TRBV27 and TRBJ1-6; the match to TRBD1 covers 10 bases. The CDR3 has 14 residues. Trimming cost V 6 bases and J 7 bases; bases outside gene matches: 3. Germline CDR1 is MNHEY and CDR2 is SMNVEV (reference sequence).